The 12 T cell receptor beta chains below come from one sample, sequenced in a study of blood T cell repertoires in COVID-19. Libraries were prepared by immunoSEQ multiplex PCR; TCRdb keeps only in-frame clonotypes and omits some of them. The sample consists of 85,000 to 100,000 clones, 75% to 90% of them appearing once. Sample: peripheral blood. The source of these receptors is a man in his 60s with acute or convalescent COVID-19.

This rearrangement joins TRBV6-5 to TRBJ2-5; weak D call: TRBD1 (5 bases). CDR3 length equals 16 residues. CDR1 MNHEY and CDR2 SVGAGI come from the germline V gene. V was cut by 2 bases and J by 0 bases, with 13 bases left in between. The CDR3 DNA follows: TGTGCCAGCAGTTACGCGTCGACAGCTTACCAAGAGACCCAGTACTTC. Amino acid sequence: CASSYASTAYQETQYF.

The CDR3 DNA reads as TGCAGTGCTAGTCTAGGAGGCCGAGCAGATGGCTACACCTTC. As protein: CSASLGGRADGYTF. The gene calls are TRBV20-1 and TRBJ1-2; D uncertain. The germline V and J ends were trimmed by 3 bases and 6 bases, with 17 bases remaining between them. CDR1 is DFQATT and CDR2 is SNEGSKA in the germline V gene (reference sequence). This CDR3 is built from 14 residues.

The chain recombines TRBV7-9 with TRBJ2-1; TRBD2 agrees at 7 bases. The CDR3 is 15 residues long. Germline lookup yields CDR1 SEHNR and CDR2 FQNEAQ (reference sequence). Trimming cost V 4 bases and J 4 bases; bases outside gene matches: 7. The CDR3 DNA reads as TGTGCCAGCAGCTCCGCTAGCGGAGCATACAATGAGCAGTTCTTC. Protein product: CASSSASGAYNEQFF.

The CDR3 DNA reads as TGTGCCAGCAGCCCCCGAGATCAGGGATCTGAAGCTTTCTTT. Encoded protein: CASSPRDQGSEAFF. The chain joins TRBV6-5 to TRBJ1-1; D perhaps matches TRBD1 (5 bases). Trimming stripped 6 bases from V and 6 bases from J, with 17 bases between. CDR3 length: 14 amino acids. Germline CDR1 is MNHEY and CDR2 is SVGAGI.

This clone was seen a handful of times. Different DNA sequences within this sample yield the same CDR3. V is TRBV5-1 and J is TRBJ1-4, with TRBD1 matching 8 bases. Germline CDR1 SGHRS, CDR2 YFSETQ. V shed 4 bases, J shed 4 bases, and the junction held 6 bases outside the gene matches. This CDR3 has 15 amino acids. CDR3 sequence reads: CASSTGQGGNEKLFF. The CDR3 bases are TGCGCCAGCAGCACCGGACAGGGAGGTAATGAAAAACTGTTTTTT.

The rearrangement links TRBV3-1 (or the pseudogene TRBV3-2) to TRBJ2-1; 11 positions match TRBD2. The CDR3 totals 16 residues. The V gene's germline CDR1 is LGHDT and CDR2 YNNKEL (reference sequence). The J segment lost 9 bases and the V segment lost 1 base, leaving 8 bases of the junction unmatched. CDR3 in DNA: TGTGCCAGCAGCCAAGTAGCGGGAGGGCCAGGGAGTGAGCAGTTCTTC. This translates into CASSQVAGGPGSEQFF.

The rearrangement uses TRBV5-1 and TRBJ2-2; 7 bases are a match to TRBD1. CDR1 SGHRS and CDR2 YFSETQ come from the germline V gene. The J segment lost 0 bases and the V segment lost 1 base, leaving 3 bases of the junction unmatched. The CDR3 runs 16 residues. CDR3 residues: CASSLSGTANTGELFF. In DNA form, the CDR3 reads TGCGCCAGCAGCTTGTCCGGGACAGCGAACACCGGGGAGCTGTTTTTT.

V usage is TRBV6-2 or TRBV6-3 and J usage is TRBJ2-3; 10 bases line up with TRBD2. The length of the CDR3 is 15 residues. Germline V lookup: CDR1 MNHEY, CDR2 SVGEGT. V dropped 6 bases and J dropped 6; count of bases not matched to a gene: 9. CDR3 amino acids: CASSRAGGPPDTQYF. The DNA of the CDR3 is TGTGCCAGCAGCCGAGCGGGGGGGCCCCCGGATACGCAGTATTTT.

J is TRBJ1-1 and V is TRBV6-5; 7 bases fit TRBD1. Germline lookup yields CDR1 MNHEY and CDR2 SVGAGI. The trim removed 6 bases at V and 0 bases at J, leaving 7 bases unmatched. This CDR3 is built from 15 residues. The DNA of the CDR3 is TGTGCCAGCAGGGCAAACAGGGGACTGAACACTGAAGCTTTCTTT. Its protein product is CASRANRGLNTEAFF.

The gene calls are TRBV7-2 and TRBJ2-7; D gene ambiguous. Germline CDR1 SGHTA, CDR2 FQGNSA. The CDR3 totals 14 residues. Trimming took 1 base from V and 2 from J, leaving 9 bases between them. The CDR3 DNA is TGTGCCAGCAGCTTAGATGCAGGCCCCTACGAGCAGTACTTC. Amino acid sequence: CASSLDAGPYEQYF.

The CDR3 loop is CATSDPARGVWADYNEQFF. As DNA, the CDR3 is TGTGCCACCAGTGACCCTGCCCGGGGGGTCTGGGCCGATTACAATGAGCAGTTCTTC. J is TRBJ2-1 and V is TRBV24-1, with 7 bases fitting TRBD2. Unmatched junction bases numbered 18, after V lost 4 bases and J lost 4 bases. The CDR3 covers 19 residues. Looked up from germline, CDR1 is KGHDR and CDR2 is SFDVKD.

CDR3 in DNA: TGCGCCAGCACCATAGCGGGAGGAAGCACAGATACGCAGTATTTT. Protein sequence: CASTIAGGSTDTQYF. The gene calls are TRBV5-1 and TRBJ2-3; 10 nucleotides match TRBD2. The CDR3 loop spans 15 amino acids. CDR1 and CDR2 (germline): SGHRS, YFSETQ. The ends lost 6 bases at V and 0 bases at J; junction bases unmatched: 4.